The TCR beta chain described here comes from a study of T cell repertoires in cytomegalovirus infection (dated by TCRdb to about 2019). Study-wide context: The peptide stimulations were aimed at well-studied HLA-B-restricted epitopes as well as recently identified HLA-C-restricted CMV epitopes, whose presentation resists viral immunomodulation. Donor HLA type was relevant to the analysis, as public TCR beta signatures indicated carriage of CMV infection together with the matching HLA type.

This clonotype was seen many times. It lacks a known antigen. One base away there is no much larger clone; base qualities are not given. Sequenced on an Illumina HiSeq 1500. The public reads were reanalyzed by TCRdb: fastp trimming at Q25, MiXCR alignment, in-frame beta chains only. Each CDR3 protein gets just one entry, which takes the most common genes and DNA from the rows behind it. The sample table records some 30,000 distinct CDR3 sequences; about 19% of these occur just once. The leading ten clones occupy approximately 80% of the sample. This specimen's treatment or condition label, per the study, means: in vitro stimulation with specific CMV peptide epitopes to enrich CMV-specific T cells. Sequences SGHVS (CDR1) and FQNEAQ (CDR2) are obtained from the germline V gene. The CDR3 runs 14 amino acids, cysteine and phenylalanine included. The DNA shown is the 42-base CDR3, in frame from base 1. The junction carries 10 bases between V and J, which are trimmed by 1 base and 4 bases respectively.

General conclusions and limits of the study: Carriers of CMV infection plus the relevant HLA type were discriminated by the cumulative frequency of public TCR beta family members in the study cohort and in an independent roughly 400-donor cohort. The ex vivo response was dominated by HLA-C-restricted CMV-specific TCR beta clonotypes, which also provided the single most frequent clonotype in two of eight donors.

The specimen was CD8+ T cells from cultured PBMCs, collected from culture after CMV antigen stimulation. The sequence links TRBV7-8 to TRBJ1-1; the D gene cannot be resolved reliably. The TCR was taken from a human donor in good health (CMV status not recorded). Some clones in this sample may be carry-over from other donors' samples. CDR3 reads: CASSLGAKITEAFF. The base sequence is TGTGCCAGCAGCTTAGGAGCGAAGATCACTGAAGCTTTCTTT.